This T cell receptor beta chain is drawn from a study of cytomegalovirus exposure and HLA in healthy donors. Regarding the study as a whole: As was reported, the classifier diagnosed cytomegalovirus status with high specificity and sensitivity.

The PCR was carried out with 60 Vbeta primers and 13 Jbeta primers. TCRdb's table, derived via immunoSEQ multiplex PCR, lists solely in-frame clones and lacks some. The profile shows about 190,000 clones, about 90% of them singletons. There are a few counts of this clone. Its antigen is not known. The CDR3 totals 14 residues. The V and J ends lost 7 bases and 2 bases respectively, with 12 bases between them. Germline values: CDR1 MNHNS, CDR2 SASEGT. Sequenced sample: PBMCs. The V call is TRBV6-1, the J call TRBJ1-5, with D unclear. The clonotype originates from a boy aged 2-15 years in good health and CMV-seronegative. CDR3 coding DNA: TGTGCCAGCAATTTGGAAGGAGGCAATCAGCCCCAGCATTTT. Translated, it gives CASNLEGGNQPQHF.